The 17 T cell receptor beta chains below all came from one sample that was sequenced in a study of blood T cell repertoires in COVID-19. Repertoires were generated with immunoSEQ multiplex PCR, while TCRdb's copy carries only in-frame clones and drops some. Here the sample spans about 160,000 clones, about 80% being singletons. Material: peripheral blood. These receptors all stem from a woman of 80 years or more with acute or convalescent COVID-19.

V and J are TRBV5-4 and TRBJ2-7; 7 bases fit TRBD1. Germline lookup yields CDR1 SGHNT and CDR2 YYREEE (reference sequence). The CDR3 contains 15 residues. V was clipped by 4 bases and J by 3 bases; unmatched bases: 10. The CDR3 protein is CASSPSGTVLYEQYF. CDR3 DNA sequence: TGTGCCAGCAGCCCGTCGGGGACAGTTCTCTACGAGCAGTACTTC.

The table lists this clone with a few counts. The V gene is TRBV10-3, the J gene TRBJ1-2; 7 bases agree with TRBD1. Germline CDR1 reads ENHRY; CDR2 reads SYGVKD. V lost 4 bases, J lost 6 bases, and 11 bases stayed unmatched. This CDR3 is 15 amino acids long. The CDR3 reads CAISGQGNQGNGYTF. The CDR3 DNA is TGTGCCATCAGTGGACAGGGCAATCAGGGAAATGGCTACACCTTC.

This rearrangement joins TRBV29-1 to TRBJ2-3; 11 bases align to TRBD2. The ends lost 4 bases at V and 6 bases at J; junction bases unmatched: 12. CDR1 SQVTM and CDR2 ANQGSEA come from the germline V gene. This CDR3 contains 16 residues. The CDR3 is CSVVGASGGILDTQYF. The CDR3 DNA reads TGCAGCGTTGTTGGTGCTAGCGGGGGGATTTTGGATACGCAGTATTTT.

The chain links TRBV4-1 to TRBJ2-7; D possibly corresponds to TRBD1 (6 bases). V was pared by 1 base and J by 3 bases, with 16 bases between. The CDR3 is 16 residues long. CDR1 MGHRA and CDR2 YSYEKL come from the germline V gene. CDR3 residues: CASSQGLQGKFYEQYF. The CDR3 DNA sequence: TGCGCCAGCAGCCAAGGTTTACAGGGAAAATTCTACGAGCAGTACTTC.

The rearrangement joins TRBV15 to TRBJ1-4, with 8 bases matching TRBD1. V was pared by 1 base and J by 5 bases, with 6 bases of the junction left unmatched. The germline CDR1 and CDR2 sequences are LNHNV and YYDKDF (reference sequence). The CDR3 length is 16 residues. CDR3 in amino acids: CATSRGGTGRNEKLFF. The CDR3 coding sequence is TGTGCCACCAGCAGAGGTGGGACAGGAAGAAATGAAAAACTGTTTTTT. The full variable domain, rest sourced from reference TRBV15 and TRBJ1-4, is DAMVIQNPRYQVTQFGKPVTLSCSQTLNHNVMYWYQQKSSQAPKLLFHYYDKDFNNEADTPDNFQSRRPNTSFCFLDIRSPGLGDTAMYLCATSRGGTGRNEKLFFGSGTQLSVL.

This chain links TRBV5-1 with TRBJ2-1; 13 bases agree with TRBD2. Germline CDR1 and CDR2: SGHRS and YFSETQ. The CDR3 is 16 residues long. Germline trimming cut 1 base from V and 8 bases from J; bases unmatched to any gene: 6. CDR3 DNA: TGCGCCAGCAGCTTGTCGGGACTAGCGGGGTGGGATGAGCAGTTCTTC. Protein sequence: CASSLSGLAGWDEQFF.

V is TRBV4-2 and J is TRBJ2-7; 9 bases are a match to TRBD1. CDR3 length: 17 residues. V shed 0 bases, J shed 5 bases, and the junction held 11 bases outside the gene matches. From germline, CDR1 is LGHNA and CDR2 YNFKEQ. This CDR3 is CASSQDPSGTGKHEQYF. In DNA form, the CDR3 reads TGTGCCAGCAGCCAAGACCCATCCGGGACAGGGAAACACGAGCAGTACTTC.

This rearrangement joins TRBV2 to TRBJ2-4; a possible D gene is TRBD1 (5 bases). V was clipped by 6 bases and J by 5 bases, with 8 bases between them. Germline CDR1 and CDR2: SNHLY and FYNNEI. This CDR3 has 12 amino acids. CDR3 sequence: CASRDNQNIQYF. Here the CDR3 DNA reads TGTGCCAGCAGGGACAATCAAAACATTCAGTACTTC. Full variable domain (remainder filled in from reference TRBV2 and TRBJ2-4): EPEVTQTPSHQVTQMGQEVILRCVPISNHLYFYWYRQILGQKVEFLVSFYNNEISEKSEIFDDQFSVERPDGSNFTLKIRSTKLEDSAMYFCASRDNQNIQYFGAGTRLSVL.

This rearrangement joins TRBV3-1 (or the pseudogene TRBV3-2) to TRBJ1-6; unclear D gene. Per the germline V gene, CDR1 is LGHDT and CDR2 is YNNKEL (reference sequence). Trimming cost V 4 bases and J 10 bases, with 14 bases left between them. The CDR3 spans 14 residues. The CDR3 nucleotides read TGTGCCAGCAGCCTCAAACCCGGGGTGTCACCCCTCCACTTT. Translation gives CASSLKPGVSPLHF.

The chain links TRBV10-2 to TRBJ2-7, with TRBD1 identical over 12 bases. The CDR3 contains 15 residues. Germline V CDR1 and CDR2: WSHSY, SAAADI. Trimming at V came to 7 bases and at J to 2 bases, leaving 6 bases not matched to a gene. CDR3 region: CASTSGTGGPYEQYF. As DNA, the CDR3 is TGCGCCAGCACCTCCGGGACAGGGGGCCCCTACGAGCAGTACTTC.

V gene TRBV5-4 combines with J gene TRBJ2-3; 9 bases agree with TRBD2. The CDR3 extends over 15 amino acids. Germline V gives CDR1 SGHNT, CDR2 YYREEE (reference sequence). Germline trimming cut 4 bases from V and 1 base from J; bases unmatched to any gene: 4. CDR3 bases: TGTGCCAGCAGCCTGCGGGGGGGCCGCACAGATACGCAGTATTTT. Its protein product is CASSLRGGRTDTQYF.

This chain uses TRBV10-3 with TRBJ1-6, with D unresolved. CDR3 length: 13 amino acids. Trimming stripped 10 bases from V and 7 bases from J, with 14 bases between. The germline gives CDR1 ENHRY, CDR2 SYGVKD. The CDR3 DNA is TGTGCCACCGGCGGTAGCGGGAATTCACCCCTCCACTTT. Its translation is CATGGSGNSPLHF.

This clone occurred a few times. The chain carries TRBV19 and TRBJ1-5; no firm D call. Trimming took 7 bases from V and 1 from J, leaving 14 bases between them. There are 15 residues in the CDR3. Germline CDR1 is LNHDA and CDR2 is SQIVND (reference sequence). Written as DNA, the CDR3 is TGTGCCAGTACCCGGTCAGAGGGCAGCAATCAGCCCCAGCATTTT. Residues: CASTRSEGSNQPQHF.

The chain carries TRBV2 and TRBJ2-7; 9 bases are shared with TRBD1. Germline values: CDR1 SNHLY, CDR2 FYNNEI. This CDR3 has 12 amino acids. Trimming took 8 bases from V and 7 from J; bases not matched to a gene: 6. Here the CDR3 reads CASETGQGEQYF. In nucleotides, the CDR3 is TGTGCCAGCGAAACGGGACAGGGTGAGCAGTACTTC. The whole variable domain, remainder taken from reference TRBV2 and TRBJ2-7, is EPEVTQTPSHQVTQMGQEVILRCVPISNHLYFYWYRQILGQKVEFLVSFYNNEISEKSEIFDDQFSVERPDGSNFTLKIRSTKLEDSAMYFCASETGQGEQYFGPGTRLTVT.

This clone was observed a single time. This chain connects TRBV7-2 to TRBJ2-1; TRBD2 might be the D (5 bases). The CDR3 is 17 amino acids. Trimming removed 5 bases from V and 0 bases from J, with 17 bases in between. In germline, CDR1 is SGHTA, CDR2 FQGNSA. The CDR3 DNA is TGTGCCAGCAGCCCCGGGGTCGGGCGCCACTCCTACAATGAGCAGTTCTTC. This encodes CASSPGVGRHSYNEQFF.

The V call is TRBV7-9, the J call TRBJ2-3; TRBD2 agrees at 13 bases. The CDR3 runs 16 residues. The junction had 7 bases not matched to a gene; V was cut back by 6 bases and J by 4 bases. Germline V gives CDR1 SEHNR, CDR2 FQNEAQ (reference sequence). DNA for the CDR3: TGTGCCAGCAGGATACTAGCGGGGGGGCCAGCAGATACGCAGTATTTT. Encoded protein: CASRILAGGPADTQYF.

The rearrangement links TRBV27 to TRBJ2-7, with 7 nucleotides matching TRBD1. Germline-derived CDR1 and CDR2 are MNHEY and SMNVEV (reference sequence). The CDR3 length is 13 residues. The junction had 7 bases not matched to a gene; V was cut back by 10 bases and J by 1 base. CDR3 sequence (DNA): TGTGCCACCAGCCGGGACAGATCCTACGAGCAGTACTTC. Translating it yields CATSRDRSYEQYF.